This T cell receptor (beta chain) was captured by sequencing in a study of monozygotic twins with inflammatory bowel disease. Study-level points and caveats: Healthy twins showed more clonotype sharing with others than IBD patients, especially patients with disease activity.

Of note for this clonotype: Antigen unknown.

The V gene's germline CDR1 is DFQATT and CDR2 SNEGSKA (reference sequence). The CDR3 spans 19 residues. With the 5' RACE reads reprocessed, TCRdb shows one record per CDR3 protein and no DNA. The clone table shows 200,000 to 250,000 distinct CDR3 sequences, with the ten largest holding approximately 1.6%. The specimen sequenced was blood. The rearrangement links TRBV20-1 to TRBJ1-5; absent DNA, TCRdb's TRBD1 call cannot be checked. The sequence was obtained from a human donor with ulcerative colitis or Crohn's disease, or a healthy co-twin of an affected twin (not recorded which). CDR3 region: CSAREWAGQVLYSNQPQHF.